A selection of T cell receptor beta chains follows, all from one sample in a study of cytomegalovirus exposure and HLA in healthy donors. Profiled with immunoSEQ multiplex PCR; TCRdb holds only in-frame clones, not every one. The sample carries 65,000 to 85,000 clones, about three quarters recorded once. Sequencing used PBMCs. These receptors were taken from a man aged 45-65 years in good health and CMV-seropositive. CDR3s include the opening cysteine and the closing phenylalanine or tryptophan. A D gene is named only where the DNA matches it firmly. Size values are once, few and many counts, or a class for expanded clones, and some rows have none.

d_call j_call cdr3_length v_call clone_size cdr3_nt cdr3_aa
- TRBJ1-1 14 TRBV9 - TGTGCCAGCAGCGTAGTGGACAAGAACACTGAAGCTTTCTTT CASSVVDKNTEAFF
TRBD2 TRBJ2-1 17 TRBV13 - TGTGCCAGCAGCTCAGGGGCCTTGAGCGGGAGATTTAATGAGCAGTTCTTC CASSSGALSGRFNEQFF
TRBD1 TRBJ2-7 15 TRBV5-4 - TGTGCCAGCCGCACTTCGGGACAGGGGATCTACGAGCAGTACTTC CASRTSGQGIYEQYF
TRBD1 TRBJ1-5 14 TRBV7-9 - TGTGCCAGCAGCTCCACAGGGGTAGGGCAGCCCCAGCATTTT CASSSTGVGQPQHF
TRBD1 TRBJ2-6 19 TRBV4-3 - TGCGCCAGCAGCCAAGATTATAAGGACAGGGGCTCTGGGGCCAACGTCCTGACTTTC CASSQDYKDRGSGANVLTF
- TRBJ1-2 11 TRBV9 - TGTGCCAGCAGCGGGACTAAAGGCTACACCTTC CASSGTKGYTF
- TRBJ1-2 12 TRBV7-2 - TGTGCCAGCAGCTTAGTGAGAGTGGGCTACACCTTC CASSLVRVGYTF
TRBD1 TRBJ1-2 15 TRBV9 - TGTGCCAGCAGCGTAGCCGGACAGGGAGGCTATGGCTACACCTTC CASSVAGQGGYGYTF
TRBD2 TRBJ2-6 17 TRBV5-1 - TGCGCCAGCAGCGCGGGGGGACCGGGCTCTGGGGCCAACGGCCTGACTTTC CASSAGGPGSGANGLTF
TRBD2 TRBJ2-1 15 TRBV7-9 few TGTGCCAGCAGCTTAGGTAGCGGGGGCTACAATGAGCAGTTCTTC CASSLGSGGYNEQFF
- TRBJ2-1 13 TRBV2 few TGTGCCAGCAGTGGGAGTCTAGCAAGTGAGCAGTTCTTC CASSGSLASEQFF
- TRBJ2-2 14 TRBV10-3 - TGTGCCATCCGCCTCAAACAGGACACCGGGGAGCTGTTTTTT CAIRLKQDTGELFF
TRBD1 TRBJ1-1 14 TRBV6-5 - TGTGCCAGCAGTGCGACAGGGCGGAACACTGAAGCTTTCTTT CASSATGRNTEAFF
- TRBJ2-7 14 TRBV14 - TGTGCCAGCAGCCAGCGATCTTGGTTCTACGAGCAGTACTTC CASSQRSWFYEQYF
- TRBJ2-1 16 TRBV6-4 - TGTGCCAGCAGTGTTCAATTCGCGAGCTCCTACAATGAGCAGTTCTTC CASSVQFASSYNEQFF
- TRBJ1-2 13 TRBV11-2 - TGTGCCAGCAGCACCCGGACTGACTATGGCTACACCTTC CASSTRTDYGYTF
- TRBJ2-7 14 TRBV27 - TGTGCCAGCAGCCGATCCTCCCTAGAGCTCGAGCAGTACTTC CASSRSSLELEQYF
- TRBJ2-6 14 TRBV6-4 - TGTGCCAGCAGTGACTCGACTGGGGCCAACGGCCTGACTTTC CASSDSTGANGLTF
- TRBJ2-5 13 TRBV7-7 - TGTGCTAGCAGCTTAGGCTATAAAGAGACCCAGTACTTC CASSLGYKETQYF
- TRBJ1-6 15 TRBV7-2 few TGTGCCAGCAGCTTATCTAGCTCCTATAATTCACCCCTCCACTTT CASSLSSSYNSPLHF
- TRBJ1-2 13 TRBV7-2 once TGTGCCAGCAGCTTCGGTACGCTAGATGGCTACACCTTC CASSFGTLDGYTF
TRBD2 TRBJ2-6 20 TRBV7-3 - TGTGCCAGCAGCTTAAGGGGGGGTGGCCCGGCGTTGGGCGGGGCCAACGGCCTGACTTTC CASSLRGGGPALGGANGLTF
- TRBJ2-1 15 TRBV5-6 - TGTGCCAGCAGCTTAATGGGGGCTCGGTACAATGAGCAGTTCTTC CASSLMGARYNEQFF
- TRBJ1-2 13 TRBV13 few TGTGCCAGCAGAAGTGGAGGAAACTATGGCTACACCTTC CASRSGGNYGYTF
TRBD1 TRBJ1-1 11 TRBV20-1 - TGCAGTGCTACGGACAGGGGGCCGACTTTCTTT CSATDRGPTFF
TRBD2 TRBJ2-3 17 TRBV11-3 - TGTGCCAGCAGCTTAGGTCTGGCGGGAGAAGGGGCAGATACGCAGTATTTT CASSLGLAGEGADTQYF
TRBD2 TRBJ2-1 16 TRBV6-5 once TGTGCCAGCAGTTACTCTATTAGCGGGAGAGGCGATGAGCAGTTCTTC CASSYSISGRGDEQFF
TRBD2 TRBJ2-1 16 TRBV14 - TGTGCCAGCAGCGCCAGCGGGAGGGGCTCCTACAATGAGCAGTTCTTC CASSASGRGSYNEQFF
- TRBJ1-3 17 TRBV7-9 - TGTTCCAGCAGCTTATCAACTTGGGGGCCGTCTGGAAACACCATATATTTT CSSSLSTWGPSGNTIYF
TRBD2 TRBJ2-7 15 TRBV11-3 - TGTGCCAGCAGCTTGGGCTGGGGGGGGGAAAACGAGCAGTACTTC CASSLGWGGENEQYF
- TRBJ2-7 15 TRBV21-1 - TGTGCCAGCAGCGCAGACAGGGGCCCTTCGAACGAGCAGTACTTC CASSADRGPSNEQYF